This is a list of T cell receptor beta chains from one sample in a study of T cell responses to AZD1222 COVID-19 vaccine. Using immunoSEQ multiplex PCR, the repertoire was profiled, and TCRdb retains in-frame clones only, with some absent. The data hold some 120,000 clones, with roughly 86% observed a single time. The specimen comprised peripheral blood, sampled 28 days after the second AZD1222 dose. The origin of the receptors is an adult who received the AZD1222 COVID-19 vaccine. The CDR3 runs from the conserved cysteine through the conserved F or W.

v_gene: TRBV7-2
j_gene: TRBJ2-7
CDR3aa: CASSATGLSPAYGEQYF

v_gene: TRBV11-2
j_gene: TRBJ2-5
CDR3aa: CASREVGARGPYF

v_gene: TRBV27
j_gene: TRBJ2-2
CDR3aa: CASSLWGSGELFF

v_gene: TRBV11-3
j_gene: TRBJ2-1
CDR3aa: CASSSPRQTNEQFF

v_gene: TRBV6-5
j_gene: TRBJ2-1
CDR3aa: CASNRDREYNEQFF

v_gene: TRBV24-1
j_gene: TRBJ2-7
CDR3aa: CATSDSPGPEQYF

v_gene: TRBV30
j_gene: TRBJ2-3
CDR3aa: CAWSGGQGGADTQYF

v_gene: TRBV18
j_gene: TRBJ1-4
CDR3aa: CASSPRGPPDEKLFF

v_gene: TRBV9
j_gene: TRBJ1-5
CDR3aa: CASSIGQGAFSNQPQHF

v_gene: TRBV16
j_gene: TRBJ2-7
CDR3aa: CASRRVGRTYEQYF

v_gene: TRBV27
j_gene: TRBJ1-2
CDR3aa: CASSDSGTHNRGYTF

v_gene: TRBV28
j_gene: TRBJ2-5
CDR3aa: CASSFLLTGGETQYF

v_gene: TRBV7-2
j_gene: TRBJ2-1
CDR3aa: CASSFSGTVYNEQFF

v_gene: TRBV3-1/TRBV3-2
j_gene: TRBJ2-3
CDR3aa: CASSFQGAPTDTQYF

v_gene: TRBV18
j_gene: TRBJ1-5
CDR3aa: CASSLSRGRNQPQHF

v_gene: TRBV3-1/TRBV3-2
j_gene: TRBJ2-5
CDR3aa: CASSHGRQETQYF

v_gene: TRBV7-9
j_gene: TRBJ2-2
CDR3aa: CASSLEGGNTGELFF

v_gene: TRBV30
j_gene: TRBJ1-2
CDR3aa: CAWSVFNRDFKGYTF

v_gene: TRBV20-1
j_gene: TRBJ2-3
CDR3aa: CSASWGTSTDTQYF

v_gene: TRBV5-4
j_gene: TRBJ2-1
CDR3aa: CASSPGLVYNEQFF

v_gene: TRBV4-1
j_gene: TRBJ2-1
CDR3aa: CASRAGSGDFFSYNEQFF

v_gene: TRBV30
j_gene: TRBJ1-5
CDR3aa: CAWSLLSGQGDQPQHF

v_gene: TRBV14
j_gene: TRBJ2-6
CDR3aa: CASSRTGANVLTF

v_gene: TRBV28
j_gene: TRBJ1-4
CDR3aa: CASSSQGGGNITNEKLFF

v_gene: TRBV25-1
j_gene: TRBJ1-3
CDR3aa: CASRDRFATIYF

v_gene: TRBV19
j_gene: TRBJ2-2
CDR3aa: CASSINGAFTGELFF

v_gene: TRBV12-3/TRBV12-4
j_gene: TRBJ1-1
CDR3aa: CASEGQGSEAFF

v_gene: TRBV5-1
j_gene: TRBJ1-1
CDR3aa: CASSLEGGNTEAFF

v_gene: TRBV6-1
j_gene: TRBJ1-1
CDR3aa: CASSEPGLGTEAFF

v_gene: TRBV6-5
j_gene: TRBJ2-7
CDR3aa: CASSYRGQGKYEQYF

v_gene: TRBV27
j_gene: TRBJ2-7
CDR3aa: CAFRPGTPCCEQYF

v_gene: TRBV19
j_gene: TRBJ2-7
CDR3aa: CASSIGGTGADEQYF

v_gene: TRBV2
j_gene: TRBJ1-5
CDR3aa: CASSGTGGRDQPQHF

v_gene: TRBV12-3/TRBV12-4
j_gene: TRBJ1-2
CDR3aa: CASSPATIGYTF

v_gene: TRBV19
j_gene: TRBJ1-6
CDR3aa: CASRVPGTGSSPLHF

v_gene: TRBV9
j_gene: TRBJ2-7
CDR3aa: CASSVRGADEQYF

v_gene: TRBV7-9
j_gene: TRBJ2-3
CDR3aa: CASSLTSGGHTDTQYF

v_gene: TRBV19
j_gene: TRBJ1-6
CDR3aa: CASGRTGYNSPLHF

v_gene: TRBV27
j_gene: TRBJ1-1
CDR3aa: CASAMNTEAFF

v_gene: TRBV28
j_gene: TRBJ1-6
CDR3aa: CASTTGPLSLHF

v_gene: TRBV7-8
j_gene: TRBJ2-7
CDR3aa: CASSVTNEQYF

v_gene: TRBV6-1
j_gene: TRBJ2-3
CDR3aa: CASSERETSTDTQYF

v_gene: TRBV28
j_gene: TRBJ2-2
CDR3aa: CASSTPGQGGAGELFF

v_gene: TRBV5-1
j_gene: TRBJ2-5
CDR3aa: CASSSQGSQETQYF

v_gene: TRBV6-4
j_gene: TRBJ2-2
CDR3aa: CASKRTATHTGELFF